Included here is one T cell receptor (beta chain) sequence, with context. This likely traces to a read error, being one base from a far larger clone. Time point of the sample: before trial treatment. All of the donors were given nivolumab, ipilimumab, aspirin, low-dose cyclophosphamide and low-dose radiotherapy as part of RACIN, a single-arm trial. The data stem from a study of low-dose radiotherapy and immunotherapy resistance in tumors. Study context: Cohort 2, a group dosed every two weeks at 1 Gy per fraction, received 13 Gy in total over 26 weeks. On an every-two-weeks schedule, patients received intravenous nivolumab 240 mg, along with ipilimumab 1 mg/kg every six weeks.

TRAV- and TRBV-specific primers, spanning alpha and beta chains, primed first-strand cDNA. Using a constant-region primer together with a V-primer adapter, TCRs were subjected to 20 PCR cycles of amplification. Isolated mRNA was amplified by in vitro transcription. Via MiXCR, TCRdb re-called the reads, giving one row per CDR3 protein. The repertoire has about 82,000 distinct CDR3 sequences, approximately 19% of them found once; the top ten carry around 6.1%. CDR3 length: 13 residues. The germline CDR1 and CDR2 sequences are SNHLY and FYNNEI. V lost 4 bases and J 11 bases, leaving 17 bases between the germline ends.

This receptor was identified in a male donor with prostate cancer. This rearrangement joins TRBV2 to TRBJ2-5; D gene uncertain. Source: PBMCs, taken before treatment. The chain's CDR3 is CASSALLYNEQYF. In DNA, the CDR3 is TGTGCCAGCAGTGCCCTCCTCTACAATGAGCAGTACTTC.